What follows are 12 T cell receptor beta chains derived from one specimen sequenced in a study of cytomegalovirus exposure and HLA in healthy donors. The PCR used 60 Vbeta and 13 Jbeta primers. Assay: immunoSEQ multiplex PCR; the TCRdb copy retains only in-frame clones and omits some. Among about 160,000 clones listed, about 85% were seen once. The sequenced sample was PBMCs. These receptors all stem from a man aged 18 to 30 in good health and CMV-seropositive.

The chain employs TRBV7-2 and TRBJ2-7, with TRBD2 matching over 8 bases. CDR3 length equals 17 residues. The germline V gene encodes CDR1 SGHTA and CDR2 FQGNSA. V lost 8 bases to trimming and J lost 0 bases; unmatched junction nucleotides: 15. CDR3 in amino acids: CASSRPFGGGSSYEQYF. The CDR3 DNA is TGTGCCAGCTCCCGCCCATTTGGCGGGGGGAGCTCCTACGAGCAGTACTTC.

The rearrangement links TRBV5-6 to TRBJ1-1, with 7 bases aligning to TRBD1. Germline V gene sequence: CDR1 SGHDT, CDR2 YYEEEE. With V trimmed by 4 bases and J by 6 bases, 6 bases remained unmatched. This CDR3 is 13 amino acids long. Here the CDR3 reads CASSLGQRSEAFF. CDR3 coding DNA: TGTGCCAGCAGCCTGGGACAGAGGTCTGAAGCTTTCTTT.

This clone was counted only a few times. This rearrangement joins TRBV4-3 to TRBJ1-2; D is unresolved. The CDR3 loop spans 15 amino acids. CDR1 LGHNA and CDR2 YSLEER come from the germline V gene. The V gene lost 4 bases and the J gene lost 2 bases, with 14 bases spanning the gap. In DNA form, the CDR3 reads TGCGCCAGCAGCCCCTCCGGGGTCTTGAACTATGGCTACACCTTC. This translates into CASSPSGVLNYGYTF.

The V gene is TRBV9, the J gene TRBJ1-4, with D possibly matching TRBD1 (6 bases). Between the trimmed V and J ends, which lost 0 bases and 3 bases, there was a span of 12 bases. CDR1 SGDLS and CDR2 YYNGEE come from the germline V gene. There are 16 residues in the CDR3. The CDR3 sequence: CASSVEEGGANEKLFF. The CDR3, as DNA: TGTGCCAGCAGCGTAGAAGAAGGGGGGGCTAATGAAAAACTGTTTTTT.

J is TRBJ1-1 and V is TRBV7-9; 8 nucleotides match TRBD1. Per the germline V gene, CDR1 is SEHNR and CDR2 is FQNEAQ (reference sequence). J was trimmed by 5 bases and V by 4 bases; bases with no gene match: 6. The CDR3 length is 14 residues. In DNA form, the CDR3 reads TGTGCCAGCAGCTCCCCAGGGGGCCAAACTGAAGCTTTCTTT. This gives the protein CASSSPGGQTEAFF.

This clone was picked up one time. The chain carries TRBV4-3 and TRBJ2-1; TRBD2 agrees at 7 bases. The V gene's germline CDR1 is LGHNA and CDR2 YSLEER. J lost 4 bases, V lost 1 base, and 7 bases had no gene match. This CDR3 region has 16 residues. The CDR3 region has the DNA TGCGCCAGCAGCCAAGTCGGCGGGGGTCGGTACAATGAGCAGTTCTTC. The encoded protein is CASSQVGGGRYNEQFF.

This rearrangement joins TRBV18 to TRBJ1-5; D remains unclear. The CDR3 has 13 residues. Germline V gene data show CDR1 as KGHSH and CDR2 as LQKENI. Trimming stripped 3 bases from V and 5 bases from J, with 8 bases between. As DNA, the CDR3 is TGTGCCAGCTCACCTGGCGGGGATCAGCCCCAGCATTTT. Protein: CASSPGGDQPQHF.

V usage is TRBV7-2 and J usage is TRBJ2-3, with a possible D match to TRBD2 (5 bases). Germline CDR1 and CDR2: SGHTA and FQGNSA. This CDR3 is 14 amino acids long. V lost 1 base and J 6 bases, leaving 11 bases between the germline ends. The CDR3 sequence: CASSLGVGGDTQYF. CDR3 DNA sequence: TGTGCCAGCAGCTTAGGGGTTGGCGGGGATACGCAGTATTTT.

The chain uses TRBV5-4 and TRBJ2-3; 7 nucleotides align to TRBD2. Germline V gene sequence: CDR1 SGHNT, CDR2 YYREEE (reference sequence). The CDR3 length is 16 residues. J was trimmed by 0 bases and V by 3 bases; bases with no gene match: 7. The CDR3 sequence: CASSSTPGLSTDTQYF. The CDR3 bases are TGTGCCAGCAGCTCCACTCCGGGACTAAGCACAGATACGCAGTATTTT.

This sequence joins TRBV15 and TRBJ2-7; possibly TRBD2 for D (5 bases). The CDR3 has 14 residues. CDR1 LNHNV and CDR2 YYDKDF come from the germline V gene (reference sequence). V was cut by 0 bases and J by 4 bases, with 10 bases left in between. The DNA for the CDR3 is TGTGCCACCAGCAGAGATGAGGGCCTGTACGAGCAGTACTTC. It is translated as CATSRDEGLYEQYF.

This chain connects TRBV5-1 to TRBJ1-1, with D unresolved. V was trimmed by 2 bases and J by 1 base, leaving 6 bases between them. The CDR3 is made up of 13 amino acids. CDR1 SGHRS and CDR2 YFSETQ come from the germline V gene. The CDR3 DNA is TGCGCCAGCAGCTTCGAGGGGAACACTGAAGCTTTCTTT. It is translated as CASSFEGNTEAFF.

The chain carries TRBV6-5 and TRBJ2-5, with 10 bases fitting TRBD2. V gave up 6 bases and J gave up 1 base; unmatched junction bases: 5. CDR3 length equals 15 residues. Germline loops: CDR1 MNHEY, CDR2 SVGAGI. The CDR3 spells CASSPVAGGQETQYF. CDR3 bases: TGTGCCAGCAGCCCCGTAGCGGGGGGCCAAGAGACCCAGTACTTC.